This T cell receptor (beta chain) was recorded in a study of response to subunit inactivated influenza vaccine. The study, taken as a whole, reports: The authors proposed limited new T cell recruitment per seasonal influenza vaccination.

Via MiXCR, TCRdb re-called the RT-PCR reads, giving one row per CDR3 protein. Seen here are about 800,000 distinct CDR3 sequences, less than 25% observed once, and the top ten hold about 9.4%. V was trimmed by 4 bases and J by 4 bases, leaving 10 bases between them. CDR3 length: 12 amino acids. Germline V gene sequence: CDR1 SQVTM, CDR2 ANQGSEA. As regards this clonotype: Its antigen is not identified.

The receptor comes from a man aged 50-59 years who received an inactivated influenza vaccine. The chain recombines TRBV29-1 with TRBJ2-5; D not resolved. Sequences were derived from PBMCs from blood, sampled about 5 days after vaccination. This CDR3 is CSVARTGETQYF. The CDR3 DNA reads TGCAGCGTTGCTAGGACCGGAGAGACCCAGTACTTC.